These 3 T cell receptor beta chains were sequenced from one sample in a study of regulatory T cells in long-lasting Graves disease. TCR beta libraries were built with iRepertoire HTBI primers and Arm-PCR of CDR3 regions. Each CDR3 protein gets one entry after TCRdb re-called the multiplex PCR reads with MiXCR. The sample has 400,000 to 500,000 distinct CDR3 sequences, about 15% seen once. Time point specified: newly diagnosed GD, antithyroid drugs for less than 3 months. The TCR library was prepared using RNA isolated from PBMCs. The same data also contributed to another study, on T cells in Graves' hyperthyroidism and ophthalmopathy.

The source material was peripheral blood mononuclear cells (PBMCs), sampled at new diagnosis, from a patient treated with antithyroid drugs. The receptors here all came from a woman aged 35 to 49 with Graves disease.

This clonotype has ten or more counts. This rearrangement joins TRBV11-1 to TRBJ2-7; D call uncertain. The germline V gene has CDR1 SGHAT and CDR2 FQDESV (reference sequence). The CDR3 contains 14 residues. The V end lost 0 bases, the J end lost 2 bases, and 8 bases lay between the germline ends. In DNA, the CDR3 is TGTGCCAGCAGCTTAGCGCCAGAAACCTACGAGCAGTACTTC. This encodes CASSLAPETYEQYF. Together with reference TRBV11-1 and TRBJ2-7, the CDR3 gives the full variable domain: EAEVAQSPRYKITEKSQAVAFWCDPISGHATLYWYRQILGQGPELLVQFQDESVVDDSQLPKDRFSAERLKGVDSTLKIQPAELGDSAMYLCASSLAPETYEQYFGPGTRLTVT.

Regarding this clonotype: A single base separates this from a much larger clone, so it may be a read error. The rearrangement links TRBV7-6 to TRBJ2-7; possible D gene TRBD1, 5 bases. V was shortened by 5 bases and J by 6 bases, with 14 bases between the two germline ends. The CDR3 contains 13 residues. Germline loops: CDR1 SGHVS, CDR2 FNYEAQ. CDR3 region: CASSLPDRGEQYF. The CDR3 nucleotides read TGTGCCAGCAGCCTACCCGACAGAGGCGAGCAGTACTTC. Together with reference TRBV7-6 and TRBJ2-7, the CDR3 gives the full variable domain: GAGVSQSPRYKVTKRGQDVALRCDPISGHVSLYWYRQALGQGPEFLTYFNYEAQQDKSGLPNDRFSAERPEGSISTLTIQRTEQRDSAMYRCASSLPDRGEQYFGPGTRLTVT.

Here the CDR3 reads CASSLGEGLWETQYF. CDR3 in DNA: TGTGCCAGCAGCTTGGGAGAGGGCCTCTGGGAGACCCAGTACTTC. V usage is TRBV7-2 and J usage is TRBJ2-5; perhaps TRBD2 as D (5 bases). Trimming removed 3 bases from V and 5 bases from J, with 16 bases in between. Germline-derived CDR1 and CDR2 are SGHTA and FQGNSA. This CDR3 has 15 residues.